These 11 T cell receptor delta chains share one sample of origin, sequenced in a study of gamma-delta T cells after stem cell transplantation. TCRdb re-called the RT-PCR reads with CATT. The sample lists approximately 2,000 delta-chain clones, roughly a quarter occurring once. Material: gamma-delta T cells. Receptor source: a human donor. It is not recorded whose cells these are; they may come from a transplant donor.

Concerning this clone: It is likely a read error: a sequence one base away is far more abundant. In DNA form, the CDR3 reads TGTGCTCTTGGGCTCTTCCTAAATCTGGGGGATACGTTTTTAGGAACTTTGACAGCACAACCCTTCTTT. As protein: CALGLFLNLGDTFLGTLTAQPFF. The V gene is TRDV1, the J gene TRDJ2; 12 nucleotides line up with TRDD3. Looked up from germline, CDR1 is TSWWSYY and CDR2 is QGS. This CDR3 region has 23 residues.

This clone was seen a handful of times. This probably arose from a read error, given a far larger clone one base away. This chain connects TRDV2 to TRDJ1; D remains ambiguous. The ends were cut back, 1 base at V and 0 bases at J, with 14 bases in the middle. Per germline, CDR1 GEAIGNYY and CDR2 EKD. There are 16 residues in the CDR3. CDR3 loop: CACDTLGPEDTDKLIF. CDR3 DNA sequence: TGTGCCTGTGACACGCTAGGGCCGGAGGACACCGATAAACTCATCTTT.

This clone was counted between two and nine times. The chain is built from TRDV1 and TRDJ1; D unresolved. Trimming cost V 0 bases and J 0 bases, with 11 bases left between them. The CDR3 is 16 residues long. Germline V gene sequence: CDR1 TSWWSYY, CDR2 QGS. CDR3 sequence (DNA): TGTGCTCTTGGGGAACTATCGGACCGCCACACCGATAAACTCATCTTT. This codes for CALGELSDRHTDKLIF.

The chain uses TRDV3 and TRDJ1; 10 nucleotides line up with TRDD3. The CDR3 spans 15 residues. With 2 bases clipped from V and 7 bases from J, the junction kept 13 bases outside the gene matches. Germline V gene lookup returns CDR1 TVYSNPD and CDR2 GDNSRS (reference sequence). CDR3 bases: TGTGCCTTTTCTAACGGTGGTGGGGGATACAGTAAACTCATCTTT. This gives the protein CAFSNGGGGYSKLIF.

For this clone: With a far larger clone one base away, a read error is the likely cause. This sample also contains other DNA sequences that code for the same CDR3. The V gene is TRDV2, the J gene TRDJ1; D remains unclear. This CDR3 has 16 residues. CDR1 and CDR2 (germline): GEAIGNYY, EKD. For the CDR3, the DNA is TGTGCCTGTGACACCCTGGCCGGGCCGGGCACCGATAAGCTCATCTTT. It specifies CACDTLAGPGTDKLIF.

This chain connects TRDV2 to TRDJ1, with 7 bases fitting TRDD3. CDR3 length: 18 amino acids. CDR1 is GEAIGNYY and CDR2 is EKD in the germline V gene. Unmatched junction bases numbered 14, after V lost 2 bases and J lost 0 bases. The CDR3 region is CACDILQATGEYTDKLIF. CDR3 in DNA: TGTGCCTGTGACATCCTTCAGGCCACTGGGGAGTACACCGATAAACTCATCTTT.

By share, this clone ranks as medium-sized. The rearrangement joins TRDV2 to TRDJ1, with D unresolved. The V end was cut by 0 bases, the J end by 0 bases, with 7 bases between. The germline V gene has CDR1 GEAIGNYY and CDR2 EKD. This CDR3 is 14 amino acids long. The CDR3 coding sequence is TGTGCCTGTGACACCATTGGTTACACCGATAAACTCATCTTT. Residues: CACDTIGYTDKLIF.

This clone is labeled medium-sized. CDR3 in DNA: TGTGCCTGTGATCGTACTGGGGGCCCCGGCTCCTGGGACACCCGACAGATGTTTTTC. Encoded protein: CACDRTGGPGSWDTRQMFF. This chain joins TRDV2 and TRDJ3; 8 bases agree with TRDD3. CDR3 length equals 19 residues. Trimming cost V 4 bases and J 0 bases; bases outside gene matches: 10. CDR1 GEAIGNYY and CDR2 EKD come from the germline V gene.

This clone was seen a few times. This likely reflects a read error, since a far larger clone is one base away. J is TRDJ1 and V is TRDV1; perhaps TRDD3 as D (8 bases). This CDR3 is 24 amino acids long. Germline CDR1 reads TSWWSYY; CDR2 reads QGS. Trimming took off 3 bases at V and 0 bases at J, with 38 bases between the two ends. The CDR3 DNA reads TGTGCTCTTGGGGACTTTCCTACGAACATACCTATACTGGGGGGGATCAGGTACACCGATAAACTCATCTTT. Amino acid sequence: CALGDFPTNIPILGGIRYTDKLIF.

By its share, this clone is medium-sized. The identical CDR3 is also encoded by other nucleotide sequences in the sample. V usage is TRDV2 and J usage is TRDJ1; 13 nucleotides match TRDD3. This CDR3 has 16 amino acids. Germline assignment: CDR1 GEAIGNYY and CDR2 EKD. The ends lost 1 base at V and 4 bases at J; junction bases unmatched: 5. CDR3 bases: TGTGCCTGTGACACACTGGGGGATACGAAGGGCGATAAACTCATCTTT. Its protein product is CACDTLGDTKGDKLIF.

This clone was picked up a small number of times. With a far larger clone one base away, a read error is the likely cause. Other nucleotide sequences from this sample produce the same CDR3. This rearrangement joins TRDV2 to TRDJ1; 12 nucleotides line up with TRDD3. Germline V gene lookup returns CDR1 GEAIGNYY and CDR2 EKD. V was clipped by 7 bases and J by 0 bases; unmatched bases: 14. This CDR3 is built from 18 residues. In DNA form, the CDR3 reads TGTGCCTGCGACTACTTACTGGGGGATACCACTTACACCGATAAACTCATCTTT. Amino acids: CACDYLLGDTTYTDKLIF.